The T cell receptor (beta chain) under discussion was sequenced for a study of radiotherapy plus CTLA-4 blockade in lung cancer (dated by TCRdb to the late 2010s). The study in broad terms: Objective responses were observed in 18% of enrolled patients, and disease control was achieved in approximately 32%. What the work shows at the level of the full study, not this receptor alone: Early dynamic changes in blood T cell clones, together with increased serum interferon-beta after radiation, were reported as the strongest predictors of response. TCR clones derived from tumors expanded in peripheral blood after treatment with radiotherapy and ipilimumab.

Library method: the immunoSEQ multiplex PCR assay. Here the immuneACCESS table is served through TCRdb, limited to in-frame sequences with V and J called. Missing clones are a known gap in these copies; in checked studies unresolved V genes cover under half, and the rest lacks a known reason. The table for this sample lists 84,000 or so clones; roughly four fifths of them were counted only once. About 15% of the sample comes from the top ten. In this study, focal radiation therapy paired with CTLA-4 blockade (ipilimumab) was tested in patients who had chemo-refractory metastatic non-small-cell lung cancer. V is clipped by 1 base and J by 8 bases, and the sequence between their germline boundaries is 16 bases long. From its cysteine to its phenylalanine, the CDR3 spans 15 amino acids. Just CDR3 DNA is preserved here, 45 bases in frame from base 1. Based on the germline V gene, the CDR1 and CDR2 sequences are SGHRS and YFSETQ.

On this clone: Its cognate antigen has yet to be identified. No quality values exist for individual bases; no much larger clone is one base distant.

The rearranged chain carries TRBV5-1 and TRBJ2-1, with TRBD1 tentatively as D gene (5 bases match). The sample consisted of peripheral blood, taken from a patient treated with radiotherapy plus ipilimumab. This clonotype was obtained from a human donor with non-small cell lung cancer that progressed on radiotherapy plus ipilimumab. DNA sequence: TGCGCCAGCAGCTTGCAGACAGCCCCCCTAGATGAGCAGTTCTTC. Its amino acids are CASSLQTAPLDEQFF.